This T cell receptor (beta chain) was sequenced in a study of T-cell reconstitution after alpha-beta-depleted transplantation in children. Whole-study findings and limits: Two months or so post-transplant, alpha-beta T cells reportedly derived from several hundred expanded graft clones.

This clonotype was observed a few times. What it binds is not known. A library of TCRbeta sequences, prepared with unique molecular identifiers, was generated. TCRdb called the PCR reads again in MiXCR, with one record for every CDR3 protein. The sample carries some 200,000 distinct CDR3 sequences, 7.5% to 9.5% recorded once. The CDR3 is 15 residues long. Germline CDR1 and CDR2: MNHNS and SASEGT. V lost 10 bases to trimming and J lost 1 base, with 20 bases between them. This chain links TRBV6-1 with TRBJ2-7; tentative D call: TRBD1 (6 bases). This sequence originates from a male patient between 2 and 9 years old who had a stem cell transplant for acute myeloid leukemia, so the T cells may come from the graft donor. Sample: PBMCs, mostly from graft donor cells, taken 360 days after TCRalphabeta/CD19-depleted stem cell transplant. The CDR3 nucleotides are TGTGCCACCAAACCGGAGACAGGTATTTCCTACGAGCAGTACGTC. It codes for CATKPETGISYEQYV.